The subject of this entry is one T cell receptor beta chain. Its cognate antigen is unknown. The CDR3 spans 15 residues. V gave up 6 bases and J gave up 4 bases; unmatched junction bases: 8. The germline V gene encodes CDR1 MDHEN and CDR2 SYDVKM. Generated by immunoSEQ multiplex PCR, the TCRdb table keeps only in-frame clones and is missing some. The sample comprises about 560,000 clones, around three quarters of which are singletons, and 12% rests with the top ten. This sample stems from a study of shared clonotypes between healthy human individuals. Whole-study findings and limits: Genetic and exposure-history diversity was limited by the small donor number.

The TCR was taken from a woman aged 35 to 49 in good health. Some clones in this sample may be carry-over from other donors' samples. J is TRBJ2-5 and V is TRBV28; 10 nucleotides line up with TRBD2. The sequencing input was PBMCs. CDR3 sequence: CASSLLGLAVETQYF. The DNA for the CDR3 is TGTGCCAGCAGCCTTCTCGGACTAGCGGTAGAGACCCAGTACTTC.